This paragraph reports one T cell receptor beta chain. V shed 5 bases, J shed 8 bases, and the junction held 17 bases outside the gene matches. This CDR3 comprises 17 residues. The germline V gene has CDR1 SGHAT and CDR2 FQNNGV. The sample comes from a study of OX40 agonist ivuxolimab in advanced cancers. The overall study: Three patients showed partial responses: one hepatocellular carcinoma and two cutaneous melanoma cases.

Clones were read by immunoSEQ multiplex PCR, and TCRdb kept only the in-frame ones, dropping some. The sample yields approximately 68,000 clones, roughly 84% seen once. The V call is TRBV11-2, the J call TRBJ2-1; 8 positions match TRBD1. The material was CD4+ or CD8+ T cells sorted from blood, obtained in a trial of the OX40 agonist ivuxolimab. This sequence was found in an adult with an advanced solid tumor such as melanoma, head and neck, liver or kidney cancer. CDR3 DNA sequence: TGTGCCAGCAGCGCCCCGGGACAGGTGCATAGTACGCATGAGCAGTTCTTC. It codes for CASSAPGQVHSTHEQFF.